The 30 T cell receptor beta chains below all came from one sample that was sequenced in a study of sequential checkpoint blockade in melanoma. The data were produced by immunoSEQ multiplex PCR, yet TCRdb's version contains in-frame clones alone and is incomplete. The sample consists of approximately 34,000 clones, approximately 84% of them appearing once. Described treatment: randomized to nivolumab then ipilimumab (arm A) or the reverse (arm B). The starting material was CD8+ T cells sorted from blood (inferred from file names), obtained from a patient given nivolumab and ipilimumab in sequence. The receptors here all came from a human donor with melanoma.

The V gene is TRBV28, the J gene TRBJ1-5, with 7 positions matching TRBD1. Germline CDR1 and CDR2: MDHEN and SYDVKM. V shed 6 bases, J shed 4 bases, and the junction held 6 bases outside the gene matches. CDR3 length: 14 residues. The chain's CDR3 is CASRVQGVNQPQHF. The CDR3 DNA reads TGTGCCAGCAGAGTCCAGGGGGTGAATCAGCCCCAGCATTTT.

CDR3 nucleotide sequence: TGTGCCAGCAGTGAAGGGACTAGAGGCTACGAGCAGTACTTC. The encoded protein is CASSEGTRGYEQYF. The J gene is TRBJ2-7, the V gene TRBV25-1, with 8 bases matching TRBD2. The CDR3 has 14 residues. In germline, CDR1 is MGHDK, CDR2 SYGVNS. V gave up 2 bases and J gave up 3 bases; unmatched junction bases: 3.

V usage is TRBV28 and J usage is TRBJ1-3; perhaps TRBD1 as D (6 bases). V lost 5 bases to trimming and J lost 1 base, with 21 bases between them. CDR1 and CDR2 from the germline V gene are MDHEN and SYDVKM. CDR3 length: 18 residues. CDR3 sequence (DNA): TGTGCCAGCAGTCTCTCCTCCCCTGGACAGTCTTCTGGAAACACCATATATTTT. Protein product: CASSLSSPGQSSGNTIYF.

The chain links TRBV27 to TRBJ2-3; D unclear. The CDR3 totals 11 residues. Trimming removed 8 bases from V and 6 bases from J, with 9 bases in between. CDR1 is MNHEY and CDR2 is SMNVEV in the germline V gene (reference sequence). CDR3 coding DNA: TGTGCCAGCTCTGTTGGCGATACGCAGTATTTT. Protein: CASSVGDTQYF.

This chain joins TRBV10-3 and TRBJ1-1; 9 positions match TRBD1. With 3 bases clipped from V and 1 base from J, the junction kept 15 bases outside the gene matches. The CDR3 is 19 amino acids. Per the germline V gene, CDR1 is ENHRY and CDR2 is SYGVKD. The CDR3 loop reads CAISDSPVRTGVGNTEAFF. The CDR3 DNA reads TGTGCCATCAGTGATTCCCCAGTTAGGACAGGGGTGGGGAACACTGAAGCTTTCTTT.

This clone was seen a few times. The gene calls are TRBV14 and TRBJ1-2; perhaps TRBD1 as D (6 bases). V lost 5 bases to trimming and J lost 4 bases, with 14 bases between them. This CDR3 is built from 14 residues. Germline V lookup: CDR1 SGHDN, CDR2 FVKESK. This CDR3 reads CASSVQGEVYGYTF. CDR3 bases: TGTGCCAGCAGCGTACAGGGAGAGGTCTATGGCTACACCTTC.

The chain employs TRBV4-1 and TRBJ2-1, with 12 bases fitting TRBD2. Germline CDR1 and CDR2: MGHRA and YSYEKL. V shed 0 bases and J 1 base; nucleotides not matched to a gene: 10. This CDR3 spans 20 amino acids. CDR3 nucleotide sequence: TGCGCCAGCAGCCAAGAGCTGTTGCTAGCGGGAGGGCCTTCCTACAATGAGCAGTTCTTC. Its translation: CASSQELLLAGGPSYNEQFF.

The CDR3 region is CASSYQGTGAGDEQYF. The CDR3 DNA is TGTGCCAGCAGCTACCAGGGCACGGGGGCGGGAGACGAGCAGTACTTC. This chain connects TRBV27 to TRBJ2-7; possibly TRBD2 for D (7 bases). The V and J ends lost 6 bases and 5 bases respectively, with 23 bases between them. The CDR3 runs 16 residues. Germline loops: CDR1 MNHEY, CDR2 SMNVEV (reference sequence).

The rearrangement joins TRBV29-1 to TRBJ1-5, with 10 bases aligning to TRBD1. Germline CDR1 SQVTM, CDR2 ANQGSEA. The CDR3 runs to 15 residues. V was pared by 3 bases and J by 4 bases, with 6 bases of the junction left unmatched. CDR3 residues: CSVDTGQGGNQPQHF. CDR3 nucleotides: TGCAGCGTTGATACTGGACAGGGGGGTAATCAGCCCCAGCATTTT. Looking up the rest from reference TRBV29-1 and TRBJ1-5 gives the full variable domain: SAVISQKPSRDICQRGTSLTIQCQVDSQVTMMFWYRQQPGQSLTLIATANQGSEATYESGFVIDKFPISRPNLTFSTLTVSNMSPEDSSIYLCSVDTGQGGNQPQHFGDGTRLSIL.

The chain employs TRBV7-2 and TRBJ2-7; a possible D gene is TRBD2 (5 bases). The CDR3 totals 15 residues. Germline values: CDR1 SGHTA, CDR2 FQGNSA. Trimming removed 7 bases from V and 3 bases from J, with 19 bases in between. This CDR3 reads CASIPQRAVYYEQYF. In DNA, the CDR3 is TGTGCCAGCATCCCACAGAGGGCCGTATACTACGAGCAGTACTTC.

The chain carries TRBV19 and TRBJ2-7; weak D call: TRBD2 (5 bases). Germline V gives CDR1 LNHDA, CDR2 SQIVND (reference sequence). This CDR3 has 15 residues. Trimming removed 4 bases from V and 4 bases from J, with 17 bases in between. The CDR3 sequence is CASSTSTDPGYEQYF. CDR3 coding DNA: TGTGCCAGTAGTACTTCAACGGACCCGGGATACGAGCAGTACTTC. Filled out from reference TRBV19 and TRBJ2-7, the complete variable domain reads DGGITQSPKYLFRKEGQNVTLSCEQNLNHDAMYWYRQDPGQGLRLIYYSQIVNDFQKGDIAEGYSVSREKKESFPLTVTSAQKNPTAFYLCASSTSTDPGYEQYFGPGTRLTVT.

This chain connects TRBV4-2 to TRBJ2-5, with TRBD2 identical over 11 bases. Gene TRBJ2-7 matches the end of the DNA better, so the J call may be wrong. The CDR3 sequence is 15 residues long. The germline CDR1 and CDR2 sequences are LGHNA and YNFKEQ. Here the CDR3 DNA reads TGTGCCAGCAGCCAAGCTAGCGGGGGGTATTACGAGCAGTACTTC. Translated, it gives CASSQASGGYYEQYF.

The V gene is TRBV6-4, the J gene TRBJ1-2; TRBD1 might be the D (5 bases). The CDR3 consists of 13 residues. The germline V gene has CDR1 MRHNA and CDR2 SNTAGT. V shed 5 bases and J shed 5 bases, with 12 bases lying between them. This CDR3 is CASSNTGIYGYTF. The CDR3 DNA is TGTGCCAGCAGTAATACAGGCATTTATGGCTACACCTTC.

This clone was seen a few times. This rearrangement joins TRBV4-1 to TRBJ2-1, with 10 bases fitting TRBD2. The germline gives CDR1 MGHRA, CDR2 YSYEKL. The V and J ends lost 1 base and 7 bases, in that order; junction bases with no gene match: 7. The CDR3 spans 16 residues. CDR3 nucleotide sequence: TGCGCCAGCAGCCAAGTTGAAGCGGGAGGGCGTAATGAGCAGTTCTTC. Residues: CASSQVEAGGRNEQFF.

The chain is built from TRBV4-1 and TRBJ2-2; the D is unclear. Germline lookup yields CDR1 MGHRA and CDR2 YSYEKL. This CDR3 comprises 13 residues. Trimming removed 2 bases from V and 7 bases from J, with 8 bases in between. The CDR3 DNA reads TGCGCCAGCAGCCAAAGACAAGGCGGGGAGCTGTTTTTT. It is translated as CASSQRQGGELFF.

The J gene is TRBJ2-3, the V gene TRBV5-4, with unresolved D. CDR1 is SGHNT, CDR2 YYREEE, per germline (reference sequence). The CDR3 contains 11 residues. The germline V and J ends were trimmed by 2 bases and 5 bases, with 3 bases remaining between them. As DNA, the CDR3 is TGTGCCAGCAGCTTCGGAGATACGCAGTATTTT. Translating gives CASSFGDTQYF.

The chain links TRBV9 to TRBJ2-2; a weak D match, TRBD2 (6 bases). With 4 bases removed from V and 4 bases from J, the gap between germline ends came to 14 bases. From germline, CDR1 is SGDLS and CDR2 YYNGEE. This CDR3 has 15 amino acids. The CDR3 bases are TGTGCCAGCAGCCCCAGTCCCGGGAGCACCGGGGAGCTGTTTTTT. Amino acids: CASSPSPGSTGELFF.

The DNA of the CDR3 is TGTGCCAGCAGTTTGCCCGTAGGGACTAGCGGGGGGTACAATGAGCAGTTCTTC. Protein: CASSLPVGTSGGYNEQFF. V is TRBV28 and J is TRBJ2-1; 15 nucleotides match TRBD2. Germline V lookup: CDR1 MDHEN, CDR2 SYDVKM. CDR3 size: 18 residues. V lost 3 bases to trimming and J lost 4 bases; unmatched junction nucleotides: 7.

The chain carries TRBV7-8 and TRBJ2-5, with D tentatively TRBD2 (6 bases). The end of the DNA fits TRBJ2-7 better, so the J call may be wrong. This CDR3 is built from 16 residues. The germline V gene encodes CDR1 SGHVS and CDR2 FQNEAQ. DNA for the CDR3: TGTGCCAGCAGCTCATATCCCGGCCCCTCGGGGGACGAGCAGTACTTC. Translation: CASSSYPGPSGDEQYF.

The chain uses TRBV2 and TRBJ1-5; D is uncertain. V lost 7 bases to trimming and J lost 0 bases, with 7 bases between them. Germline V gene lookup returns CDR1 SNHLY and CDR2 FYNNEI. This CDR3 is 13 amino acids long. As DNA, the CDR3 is TGTGCCAGCATGCAGTATAGCAATCAGCCCCAGCATTTT. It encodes CASMQYSNQPQHF.

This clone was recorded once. The CDR3 reads CASSLTSGYTDTQYF. For the CDR3, the DNA is TGTGCCAGCAGTTTAACTAGCGGCTACACAGATACGCAGTATTTT. The V call is TRBV27, the J call TRBJ2-3; 8 bases line up with TRBD2. The germline V gene has CDR1 MNHEY and CDR2 SMNVEV (reference sequence). J gave up 2 bases and V 2 bases, and 3 bases lay outside the gene matches. CDR3 length: 15 amino acids.

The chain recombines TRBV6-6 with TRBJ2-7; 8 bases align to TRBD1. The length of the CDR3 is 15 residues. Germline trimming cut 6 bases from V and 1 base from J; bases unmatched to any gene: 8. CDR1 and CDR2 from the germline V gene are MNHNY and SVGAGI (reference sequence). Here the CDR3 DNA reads TGTGCCAGCAGAGAAGGACAGGGCAGGTCCTACGAGCAGTACTTC. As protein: CASREGQGRSYEQYF.

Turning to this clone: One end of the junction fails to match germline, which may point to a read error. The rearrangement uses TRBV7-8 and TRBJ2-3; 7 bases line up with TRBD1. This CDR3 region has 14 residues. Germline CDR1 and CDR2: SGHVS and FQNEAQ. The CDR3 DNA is TGTGCCAGCAGCTCACAGGGGAGCACGGATACGCAGTATTTT. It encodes CASSSQGSTDTQYF.

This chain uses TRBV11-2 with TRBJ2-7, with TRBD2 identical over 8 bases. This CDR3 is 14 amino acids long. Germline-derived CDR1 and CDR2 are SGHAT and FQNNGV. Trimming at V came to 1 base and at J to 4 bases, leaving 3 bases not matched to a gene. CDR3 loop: CASSLAGGRYEQYF. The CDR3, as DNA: TGTGCCAGCAGCTTAGCGGGAGGGCGGTACGAGCAGTACTTC.

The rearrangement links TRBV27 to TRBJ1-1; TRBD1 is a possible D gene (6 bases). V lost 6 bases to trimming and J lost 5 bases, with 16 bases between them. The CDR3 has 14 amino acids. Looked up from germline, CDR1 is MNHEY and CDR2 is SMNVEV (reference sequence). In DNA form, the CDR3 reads TGTGCCAGCAGCCCCGTCGGGGGGCGGACTGAAGCTTTCTTT. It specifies CASSPVGGRTEAFF.

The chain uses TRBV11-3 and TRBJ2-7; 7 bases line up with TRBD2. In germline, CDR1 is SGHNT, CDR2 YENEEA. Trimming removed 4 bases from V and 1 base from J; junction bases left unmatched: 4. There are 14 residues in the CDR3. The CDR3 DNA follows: TGTGCCAGCAGCTACTCTAGCGGATCCTACGAGCAGTACTTC. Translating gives CASSYSSGSYEQYF.

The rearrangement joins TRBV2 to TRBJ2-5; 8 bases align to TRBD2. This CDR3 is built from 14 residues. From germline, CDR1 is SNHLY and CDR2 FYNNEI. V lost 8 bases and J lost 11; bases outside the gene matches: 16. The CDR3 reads CASRWKREIKEQYF. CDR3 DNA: TGTGCCAGCCGGTGGAAGCGGGAGATTAAGGAGCAGTACTTC.

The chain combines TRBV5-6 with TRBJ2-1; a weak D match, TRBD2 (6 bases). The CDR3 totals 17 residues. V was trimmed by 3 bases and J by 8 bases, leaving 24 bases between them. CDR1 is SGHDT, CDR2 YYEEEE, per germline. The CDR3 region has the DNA TGTGCCAGCAGCTCCTTTCCCGGGACTCCCCTAGGCTATGAGCAGTTCTTC. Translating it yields CASSSFPGTPLGYEQFF.

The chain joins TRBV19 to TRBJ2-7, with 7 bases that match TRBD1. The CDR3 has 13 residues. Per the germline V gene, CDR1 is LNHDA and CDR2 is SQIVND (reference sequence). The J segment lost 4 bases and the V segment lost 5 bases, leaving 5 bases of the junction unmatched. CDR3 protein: CASSFQGEYEQYF. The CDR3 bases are TGTGCCAGTAGTTTTCAGGGGGAGTACGAGCAGTACTTC.

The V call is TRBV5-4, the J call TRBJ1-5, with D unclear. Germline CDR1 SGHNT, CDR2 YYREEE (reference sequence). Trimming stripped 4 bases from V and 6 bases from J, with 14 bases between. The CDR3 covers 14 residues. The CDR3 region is CASSQGGVAQPQHF. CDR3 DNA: TGTGCCAGCAGCCAAGGCGGGGTAGCTCAGCCCCAGCATTTT.